The rows below give T cell receptor beta chains drawn from one sample of a study of T cells after yellow fever vaccination. MiXCR, applied by TCRdb to the 5' RACE reads, yields one record per CDR3 protein. The sample holds about 330,000 distinct CDR3 sequences, roughly 7.5% seen once. The sequencing used PBMCs, collected approximately 47 days after the first yellow fever vaccination. The receptors here all came from a man younger than 35 who received the YFV17D yellow fever vaccine. Each CDR3 is given with its conserved first and last residue. The D gene is left open where the match is weak. A row's size may be missing; if present it is once, few, many or a size class.

clone size: few; D gene: -; V gene: TRBV5-6; J gene: TRBJ2-3; CDR3 protein: CASSPEGGVDTQYF; CDR3 DNA: TGTGCCAGCAGCCCCGAAGGGGGGGTGGATACGCAGTATTTT
clone size: -; D gene: -; V gene: TRBV27; J gene: TRBJ1-1; CDR3 protein: CASRPAMNTEAFF; CDR3 DNA: TGTGCCAGCCGCCCGGCCATGAACACTGAAGCTTTCTTT
clone size: few; D gene: TRBD1; V gene: TRBV4-2; J gene: TRBJ2-5; CDR3 protein: CASSQINRGETQYF; CDR3 DNA: TGTGCCAGCAGCCAAATCAACAGGGGAGAGACCCAGTACTTC
clone size: few; D gene: -; V gene: TRBV9; J gene: TRBJ1-2; CDR3 protein: CASRASDSYGYTF; CDR3 DNA: TGTGCCAGCAGGGCGTCCGACAGCTATGGCTACACCTTC
clone size: few; D gene: -; V gene: TRBV5-1; J gene: TRBJ1-1; CDR3 protein: CASSVERVSEAFF; CDR3 DNA: TGCGCCAGCAGCGTTGAGAGGGTCTCTGAAGCTTTCTTT
clone size: many; D gene: TRBD1; V gene: TRBV12-3/TRBV12-4; J gene: TRBJ2-4; CDR3 protein: CASRTGGSKNIQYF; CDR3 DNA: TGTGCCAGCAGGACAGGGGGATCCAAAAACATTCAGTACTTC
clone size: few; D gene: -; V gene: TRBV20-1; J gene: TRBJ2-5; CDR3 protein: CSASQGTETQYF; CDR3 DNA: TGCAGTGCGAGCCAGGGTACGGAGACCCAGTACTTC
clone size: -; D gene: -; V gene: TRBV13; J gene: TRBJ2-1; CDR3 protein: CASSLGSAWREQFF; CDR3 DNA: TGTGCCAGCAGTCTTGGATCCGCTTGGCGGGAGCAGTTCTTC
clone size: few; D gene: TRBD1; V gene: TRBV18; J gene: TRBJ2-3; CDR3 protein: CASSPPRQGWADTQYF; CDR3 DNA: TGTGCCAGCTCACCACCGAGACAGGGCTGGGCAGATACGCAGTATTTT
clone size: -; D gene: -; V gene: TRBV9; J gene: TRBJ1-1; CDR3 protein: CASSVVAAMNTEAFF; CDR3 DNA: TGTGCCAGCAGCGTAGTAGCAGCCATGAACACTGAAGCTTTCTTT
clone size: -; D gene: -; V gene: TRBV24-1; J gene: TRBJ1-3; CDR3 protein: CATSDFPAGNTIYF; CDR3 DNA: TGTGCCACCAGTGATTTCCCCGCCGGGAACACCATATATTTT
clone size: few; D gene: -; V gene: TRBV12-3/TRBV12-4; J gene: TRBJ2-3; CDR3 protein: CASTPQGLSTDTQYF; CDR3 DNA: TGTGCCAGCACCCCGCAGGGCCTTAGCACAGATACGCAGTATTTT
clone size: many; D gene: TRBD2; V gene: TRBV5-1; J gene: TRBJ2-7; CDR3 protein: CASSFGLAGDIEQYF; CDR3 DNA: TGCGCCAGCAGCTTCGGACTAGCGGGGGACATCGAGCAGTACTTC
clone size: many; D gene: -; V gene: TRBV29-1; J gene: TRBJ2-7; CDR3 protein: CSAGRQESTEQYF; CDR3 DNA: TGCAGCGCTGGGCGACAAGAGTCAACCGAGCAGTACTTC
clone size: -; D gene: -; V gene: TRBV18; J gene: TRBJ1-2; CDR3 protein: CASSPDRGANGYTF; CDR3 DNA: TGTGCCAGCTCACCAGATAGGGGGGCTAATGGCTACACCTTC
clone size: many; D gene: -; V gene: TRBV3-1; J gene: TRBJ2-5; CDR3 protein: CASSQGRRGETQYF; CDR3 DNA: TGTGCCAGCAGCCAAGGGCGCAGGGGAGAGACCCAGTACTTC
clone size: -; D gene: -; V gene: TRBV27; J gene: TRBJ1-5; CDR3 protein: CASICTENQPQHF; CDR3 DNA: TGTGCCAGCATTTGCACCGAAAATCAGCCCCAGCATTTT
clone size: -; D gene: TRBD2; V gene: TRBV20-1; J gene: TRBJ2-5; CDR3 protein: CSANSLAGGPGQETQYF; CDR3 DNA: TGCAGTGCGAACTCCCTAGCGGGGGGGCCGGGACAAGAGACCCAGTACTTC
clone size: -; D gene: -; V gene: TRBV5-4; J gene: TRBJ1-1; CDR3 protein: CASSLMGGTEAFF; CDR3 DNA: TGTGCCAGCAGCTTGATGGGGGGAACTGAAGCTTTCTTT
clone size: -; D gene: TRBD2; V gene: TRBV3-1; J gene: TRBJ2-1; CDR3 protein: CASSQLPGLAYNEQFF; CDR3 DNA: TGTGCCAGCAGCCAATTACCGGGACTAGCTTACAATGAGCAGTTCTTC
clone size: -; D gene: TRBD2; V gene: TRBV7-9; J gene: TRBJ2-1; CDR3 protein: CASSLFESSGEQFF; CDR3 DNA: TGTGCCAGCAGCTTATTTGAGTCTAGCGGTGAGCAGTTCTTC
clone size: -; D gene: -; V gene: TRBV7-6; J gene: TRBJ1-3; CDR3 protein: CASSLQGGVSGNTIYF; CDR3 DNA: TGTGCCAGCAGCCTTCAAGGGGGGGTCTCTGGAAACACCATATATTTT
clone size: few; D gene: TRBD2; V gene: TRBV20-1; J gene: TRBJ2-3; CDR3 protein: CSARSWRESTDTQYF; CDR3 DNA: TGCAGTGCTAGAAGCTGGCGGGAGAGCACAGATACGCAGTATTTT
clone size: many; D gene: TRBD1; V gene: TRBV9; J gene: TRBJ1-2; CDR3 protein: CASSVGTGYGYTF; CDR3 DNA: TGTGCCAGCAGCGTAGGGACAGGCTATGGCTACACCTTC
clone size: -; D gene: TRBD2; V gene: TRBV20-1; J gene: TRBJ2-1; CDR3 protein: CSASPSGGLSSYNEQFF; CDR3 DNA: TGCAGTGCTAGCCCTAGCGGGGGGTTAAGCTCCTACAATGAGCAGTTCTTC
clone size: few; D gene: -; V gene: TRBV21-1; J gene: TRBJ2-3; CDR3 protein: CASSKLSDRAQYF; CDR3 DNA: TGTGCCAGCAGCAAGCTCTCCGACAGAGCGCAGTATTTT
clone size: -; D gene: TRBD1; V gene: TRBV11-2; J gene: TRBJ2-7; CDR3 protein: CASSYPTGVEQYF; CDR3 DNA: TGTGCCAGCAGTTACCCGACAGGGGTTGAGCAGTACTTC
clone size: -; D gene: -; V gene: TRBV5-1; J gene: TRBJ2-1; CDR3 protein: CASGLTDEQFF; CDR3 DNA: TGCGCCAGCGGCTTGACGGATGAGCAGTTCTTC
clone size: -; D gene: TRBD1; V gene: TRBV2; J gene: TRBJ2-1; CDR3 protein: CASSIQGARHNEQFF; CDR3 DNA: TGTGCCAGCAGTATACAGGGGGCTCGCCACAATGAGCAGTTCTTC
clone size: many; D gene: -; V gene: TRBV7-2; J gene: TRBJ2-2; CDR3 protein: CASSPYIGELFF; CDR3 DNA: TGTGCCAGCAGCCCGTACATCGGGGAGCTGTTTTTT
clone size: -; D gene: -; V gene: TRBV5-4; J gene: TRBJ2-6; CDR3 protein: CASSQPSSTGANVLTF; CDR3 DNA: TGTGCCAGCAGCCAACCCTCATCAACTGGGGCCAACGTCCTGACTTTC
clone size: few; D gene: -; V gene: TRBV19; J gene: TRBJ1-6; CDR3 protein: CASSIRLGAAGSPLHF; CDR3 DNA: TGTGCCAGTAGTATACGATTAGGGGCTGCGGGATCACCCCTCCACTTT
clone size: many; D gene: -; V gene: TRBV18; J gene: TRBJ2-5; CDR3 protein: CASSPGETQYF; CDR3 DNA: TGTGCCAGCAGTCCGGGGGAGACCCAGTACTTC
clone size: -; D gene: -; V gene: TRBV4-3; J gene: TRBJ2-3; CDR3 protein: CASSQGQGPSTDTQYF; CDR3 DNA: TGCGCCAGCAGCCAAGGGCAGGGTCCTAGCACAGATACGCAGTATTTT
clone size: many; D gene: -; V gene: TRBV12-3/TRBV12-4; J gene: TRBJ1-2; CDR3 protein: CASSLIGGDGYTF; CDR3 DNA: TGTGCCAGCAGTTTAATCGGCGGGGATGGCTACACCTTC
clone size: few; D gene: TRBD1; V gene: TRBV9; J gene: TRBJ2-1; CDR3 protein: CASSVRPGQYEQFF; CDR3 DNA: TGTGCCAGCAGCGTAAGACCGGGACAGTATGAGCAGTTCTTC
clone size: -; D gene: TRBD2; V gene: TRBV19; J gene: TRBJ2-5; CDR3 protein: CASSITTAGGNQETQYF; CDR3 DNA: TGTGCCAGTAGTATTACGACAGCGGGGGGAAACCAAGAGACCCAGTACTTC
clone size: -; D gene: -; V gene: TRBV6-2/TRBV6-3; J gene: TRBJ2-1; CDR3 protein: CASSYSKHDEQFF; CDR3 DNA: TGTGCCAGCAGTTACTCCAAACACGATGAGCAGTTCTTC
clone size: few; D gene: -; V gene: TRBV4-3; J gene: TRBJ2-7; CDR3 protein: CASSQWTDVREQYF; CDR3 DNA: TGCGCCAGCAGCCAATGGACCGATGTACGTGAGCAGTACTTC
clone size: -; D gene: TRBD1; V gene: TRBV27; J gene: TRBJ1-2; CDR3 protein: CASIDRVGGYTF; CDR3 DNA: TGTGCCAGCATCGACAGGGTTGGTGGCTACACCTTC
clone size: few; D gene: TRBD1; V gene: TRBV6-1; J gene: TRBJ1-2; CDR3 protein: CASSKGTGDYGYTF; CDR3 DNA: TGTGCCAGCAGTAAGGGGACAGGGGACTATGGCTACACCTTC
clone size: few; D gene: -; V gene: TRBV14; J gene: TRBJ2-7; CDR3 protein: CASSQRTGTPSYEQYF; CDR3 DNA: TGTGCCAGCAGCCAACGTACCGGGACACCTTCCTACGAGCAGTACTTC
clone size: few; D gene: -; V gene: TRBV24-1; J gene: TRBJ1-2; CDR3 protein: CATSEDGYGYTF; CDR3 DNA: TGTGCCACCAGTGAAGACGGCTATGGCTACACCTTC
clone size: -; D gene: -; V gene: TRBV4-3; J gene: TRBJ1-3; CDR3 protein: CASSQDGRGGSGNTIYF; CDR3 DNA: TGCGCCAGCAGCCAAGATGGGAGGGGGGGCTCTGGAAACACCATATATTTT
clone size: many; D gene: -; V gene: TRBV20-1; J gene: TRBJ2-3; CDR3 protein: CSARNGGGDTQYF; CDR3 DNA: TGCAGTGCCCGAAACGGGGGCGGGGATACGCAGTATTTT
clone size: -; D gene: -; V gene: TRBV29-1; J gene: TRBJ2-1; CDR3 protein: CSVALGGYNEQFF; CDR3 DNA: TGCAGCGTTGCCCTCGGGGGTTACAATGAGCAGTTCTTC
clone size: few; D gene: -; V gene: TRBV12-3/TRBV12-4; J gene: TRBJ2-7; CDR3 protein: CASSQGGSLEQYF; CDR3 DNA: TGTGCCAGCAGTCAGGGGGGCAGTCTGGAGCAGTACTTC
clone size: few; D gene: -; V gene: TRBV6-5; J gene: TRBJ2-2; CDR3 protein: CASSYHSGHPMNTGELFF; CDR3 DNA: TGTGCCAGCAGTTACCATTCGGGACACCCGATGAACACCGGGGAGCTGTTTTTT
clone size: few; D gene: TRBD2; V gene: TRBV6-2/TRBV6-3; J gene: TRBJ2-5; CDR3 protein: CASRRIPRAGGNQETQYF; CDR3 DNA: TGTGCCAGCAGACGAATACCCCGAGCGGGGGGGAACCAAGAGACCCAGTACTTC
clone size: few; D gene: TRBD2; V gene: TRBV2; J gene: TRBJ2-7; CDR3 protein: CASGGLAADYEQYF; CDR3 DNA: TGTGCCAGCGGGGGACTAGCGGCCGATTACGAGCAGTACTTC
clone size: many; D gene: -; V gene: TRBV7-3; J gene: TRBJ2-3; CDR3 protein: CASSRRGGVTDTQYF; CDR3 DNA: TGTGCCAGCTCCCGAAGGGGGGGCGTGACAGATACGCAGTATTTT
clone size: -; D gene: -; V gene: TRBV4-2; J gene: TRBJ2-2; CDR3 protein: CASSQVPLGELFF; CDR3 DNA: TGTGCCAGCAGCCAAGTCCCCCTCGGGGAGCTGTTTTTT